The 14 T cell receptor beta chains in this list originate from one sample, sequenced in a study of blood T cell repertoires in COVID-19. Produced via immunoSEQ multiplex PCR; TCRdb's table is partial and in-frame only. The table shows fewer than 200,000 clones, with around 84% occurring only once. Source material: peripheral blood. The receptors were sampled from a human donor with acute or convalescent COVID-19. The donor label of this sample is uncertain.

Only a few counts were recorded for this clone. The V and J genes are TRBV5-6 and TRBJ1-3; no reliable D call. Trimming shortened V by 0 bases and J by 2 bases, and 15 bases separated the two germline ends. The germline V gene encodes CDR1 SGHDT and CDR2 YYEEEE. The CDR3 totals 17 residues. The CDR3 nucleotides are TGTGCCAGCAGCTTGGGATCGGGGATATCACCTGGAAACACCATATATTTT. Residues: CASSLGSGISPGNTIYF.

This clone turned up a few times. V is TRBV6-4 and J is TRBJ1-6; 7 bases align to TRBD1. The ends lost 4 bases at V and 5 bases at J; junction bases unmatched: 2. Germline CDR1 MRHNA, CDR2 SNTAGT. The CDR3 contains 14 residues. CDR3: CASSAGTDNSPLHF. CDR3 DNA: TGTGCCAGCAGTGCCGGGACAGATAATTCACCCCTCCACTTT.

This clone was observed once. The chain couples TRBV3-1 (or the pseudogene TRBV3-2) to TRBJ1-6, with 7 positions matching TRBD1. The CDR3 is made up of 17 amino acids. Losses at the gene ends were 1 base for V and 6 bases for J; bases not matched to a gene: 9. From germline, CDR1 is LGHDT and CDR2 YNNKEL (reference sequence). In nucleotides, the CDR3 is TGTGCCAGCAGCCAAGGACAGGGCGTGGGATTTAATTCACCCCTCCACTTT. This encodes CASSQGQGVGFNSPLHF.

The chain employs TRBV27 and TRBJ1-6, with TRBD1 as a possible D gene (5 bases). This CDR3 region has 14 residues. Germline CDR1 MNHEY, CDR2 SMNVEV (reference sequence). V lost 2 bases and J lost 7, with 9 bases in between. CDR3 region: CASSLGGGNSPLHF. The CDR3 nucleotides are TGTGCCAGCAGTTTAGGGGGGGGGAATTCACCCCTCCACTTT.

The sample holds one count of this clone. V and J are TRBV3-1 (or the pseudogene TRBV3-2) and TRBJ2-6; 7 positions match TRBD1. This CDR3 contains 14 residues. V shed 4 bases, J shed 12 bases, and the junction held 9 bases outside the gene matches. The germline V gene has CDR1 LGHDT and CDR2 YNNKEL (reference sequence). CDR3 region: CASSLQGSSGVLTF. DNA for the CDR3: TGTGCCAGCAGCCTACAGGGGAGCTCAGGCGTCCTGACTTTC.

This chain uses TRBV7-9 with TRBJ1-1; TRBD1 aligns across 8 bases. Per germline, CDR1 SEHNR and CDR2 FQNEAQ (reference sequence). The CDR3 length is 15 residues. The trim removed 5 bases at V and 0 bases at J, leaving 5 bases unmatched. CDR3 in amino acids: CASSPLGQVNTEAFF. CDR3 nucleotide sequence: TGTGCCAGCAGCCCCCTGGGACAGGTGAACACTGAAGCTTTCTTT.

The genes are TRBV27 and TRBJ1-5; perhaps TRBD1 as D (5 bases). CDR3 length: 17 amino acids. Germline CDR1 and CDR2: MNHEY and SMNVEV (reference sequence). V lost 1 base and J 0 bases, leaving 13 bases between the germline ends. CDR3 loop: CASSLYSGTYSNQPQHF. In DNA form, the CDR3 reads TGTGCCAGCAGTTTATACTCAGGGACTTATAGCAATCAGCCCCAGCATTTT.

The CDR3 region is CASSSGTSRRSGELFF. CDR3 DNA: TGTGCCAGCAGTTCCGGGACTAGCCGGAGAAGCGGGGAGCTGTTTTTT. The chain carries TRBV6-5 and TRBJ2-2, with 9 bases aligning to TRBD2. V dropped 4 bases and J dropped 7; count of bases not matched to a gene: 10. From germline, CDR1 is MNHEY and CDR2 SVGAGI. The CDR3 loop spans 16 amino acids.

This chain joins TRBV7-9 and TRBJ2-3, with 8 bases identical to TRBD2. This CDR3 spans 15 amino acids. The V segment lost 1 base and the J segment 6 bases; nucleotides outside the gene matches: 6. CDR1 is SEHNR, CDR2 FQNEAQ, per germline (reference sequence). Here the CDR3 DNA reads TGTGCCAGCAGCTTAGACGCGGGGGGCCGGGATACGCAGTATTTT. It is translated as CASSLDAGGRDTQYF.

V and J are TRBV7-3 and TRBJ1-2; D call uncertain. Germline values: CDR1 SGHTA, CDR2 FQGTGA. Trimming left V 4 bases short and J 6 bases short, with 18 bases between. The CDR3 spans 15 residues. The CDR3 nucleotides are TGTGCCAGCAGCTCCCCCAAGGACTTGGGCCATGGCTACACCTTC. It specifies CASSSPKDLGHGYTF. Drawing the rest from reference TRBV7-3 and TRBJ1-2, the complete variable domain is GAGVSQTPSNKVTEKGKYVELRCDPISGHTALYWYRQSLGQGPEFLIYFQGTGAADDSGLPNDRFFAVRPEGSVSTLKIQRTERGDSAVYLCASSSPKDLGHGYTFGSGTRLTVV.

The chain carries TRBV10-1 and TRBJ2-1; D might be TRBD1 (7 bases). Trimming cost V 9 bases and J 4 bases, with 19 bases left between them. Germline values: CDR1 WNHNN, CDR2 SYGVQD (reference sequence). The CDR3 sequence is 15 residues long. This CDR3 reads CARRRGRVFYNEQFF. DNA of the CDR3: TGCGCCAGAAGGAGGGGGCGTGTGTTTTACAATGAGCAGTTCTTC.

The CDR3 nucleotides read TGTGCCAGCAGTTCACCTTGGGGGGATGAGCAGTTCTTC. Translating gives CASSSPWGDEQFF. The chain carries TRBV12-3 or TRBV12-4 and TRBJ2-1; D might be TRBD2 (6 bases). This CDR3 contains 13 residues. The ends were cut back, 4 bases at V and 8 bases at J, with 12 bases in the middle.

The genes are TRBV9 and TRBJ2-3, with 9 positions matching TRBD2. This CDR3 spans 17 amino acids. J was trimmed by 5 bases and V by 0 bases; bases with no gene match: 10. The germline V gene has CDR1 SGDLS and CDR2 YYNGEE. CDR3: CASSVDGSGGRRDTQYF. The CDR3 DNA follows: TGTGCCAGCAGCGTAGACGGGAGCGGGGGGAGGAGAGATACGCAGTATTTT.

V usage is TRBV19 and J usage is TRBJ2-7; TRBD1 matches 8 bases. V shed 4 bases, J shed 6 bases, and the junction held 2 bases outside the gene matches. In germline, CDR1 is LNHDA, CDR2 SQIVND (reference sequence). The CDR3 is 12 residues long. This CDR3 is CASSTTGGEQYF. Written as DNA, the CDR3 is TGTGCCAGTAGTACCACAGGGGGCGAGCAGTACTTC.